This T cell receptor beta chain appears in the sequencing data of a study of CD8+ T cells in alopecia areata. At the level of the study: The study gave treated patients oral tofacitinib at 5 to 10 mg twice daily. Regarding the study as a whole: Possibly as an HLA-related effect, TCR sharing across patients appeared less clear than in mice.

The CDR3 runs to 15 residues. The germline gives CDR1 SGHTA, CDR2 FQGNSA. Trimming stripped 3 bases from V and 5 bases from J, with 16 bases between. The sequencing template was cDNA reverse transcribed from extracted RNA. Data came from immunoSEQ multiplex PCR; TCRdb stores just in-frame clones and leaves some out. The table includes about 190,000 clones, over 55% detected once. On this clone itself: Its antigen is unidentified.

Treatment: oral pan-JAK inhibitor, 5-10 mg twice daily. The sequencing here drew on CD4+ T cells sorted from blood, taken at week 24, from a patient treated with tofacitinib. J is TRBJ1-2 and V is TRBV7-2; D is uncertain. The receptor was derived from a human donor with alopecia areata. The CDR3 here is CASSFPGVTGYGYTF. CDR3 coding DNA: TGTGCCAGCAGCTTTCCCGGGGTCACCGGATATGGCTACACCTTC.